These 9 T cell receptor beta chains originate from one sample sequenced in a study of T-cell memory formation after mild COVID-19. TCRdb ran MiXCR on the 5' RACE reads and lists one entry per CDR3 protein. Here the sample spans fewer than 150,000 distinct CDR3 sequences, 22% being singletons. Sequences were obtained from PBMCs or a T cell subset sorted from them (not recorded which). These receptors were taken from a man aged 18 to 29 who had mild COVID-19 (a few samples of this study predate the infection). Cell type and time point are not known.

This rearrangement joins TRBV6-5 to TRBJ2-3, with D unclear. This CDR3 has 15 amino acids. V dropped 2 bases and J dropped 0 bases, with 9 bases sitting between them. The germline V gene has CDR1 MNHEY and CDR2 SVGAGI. The CDR3 DNA reads TGTGCCAGCAGTTACGCACTTTCTAGCACAGATACGCAGTATTTT. It encodes CASSYALSSTDTQYF.

The chain couples TRBV6-5 to TRBJ2-2; 8 bases fit TRBD1. V lost 0 bases, J lost 7 bases, and 16 bases stayed unmatched. CDR3 length: 19 residues. CDR1 and CDR2 from the germline V gene are MNHEY and SVGAGI. The CDR3 protein is CASSYSEPHGQGRVGELFF. CDR3 coding DNA: TGTGCCAGCAGTTACTCCGAGCCTCACGGACAGGGAAGGGTCGGGGAGCTGTTTTTT.

This clonotype has a handful of counts. The J gene is TRBJ2-7, the V gene TRBV12-3 or TRBV12-4; TRBD1 matches 7 bases. Trimming took 6 bases from V and 2 from J; bases not matched to a gene: 10. This CDR3 comprises 15 residues. This CDR3 reads CASSRTGDLTYEQYF. The CDR3 DNA is TGTGCCAGCAGCCGTACAGGGGACCTCACCTACGAGCAGTACTTC.

This clonotype has just a few counts. The rearrangement uses TRBV2 and TRBJ2-1, with 7 bases aligning to TRBD2. Trimming at V came to 4 bases and at J to 0 bases, leaving 3 bases not matched to a gene. The CDR3 totals 15 residues. Germline V CDR1 and CDR2: SNHLY, FYNNEI. CDR3 in DNA: TGTGCCAGCAGTGTGCGGGGGAGCTCCTACAATGAGCAGTTCTTC. This sequence encodes CASSVRGSSYNEQFF.

This clonotype was observed a few times. The CDR3, as DNA: TGTGCCAGCAGCTTAGAAGGGGGAAGTGATCAGCCCCAGCATTTT. It specifies CASSLEGGSDQPQHF. The chain uses TRBV7-9 and TRBJ1-5, with D tentatively TRBD1 (6 bases). Per the germline V gene, CDR1 is SEHNR and CDR2 is FQNEAQ (reference sequence). The CDR3 is 15 residues long. Trimming stripped 1 base from V and 5 bases from J, with 12 bases between.

The V and J genes are TRBV7-9 and TRBJ2-1; no firm D call. The CDR3 runs 13 residues. V dropped 5 bases and J dropped 4 bases, with 9 bases sitting between them. CDR1 is SEHNR, CDR2 FQNEAQ, per germline (reference sequence). CDR3 residues: CASSPQRYNEQFF. For the CDR3, the DNA is TGTGCCAGCAGCCCCCAAAGGTACAATGAGCAGTTCTTC.

The sample holds a few counts of this clonotype. The J gene is TRBJ2-7, the V gene TRBV28; the D gene is possibly TRBD1 (6 bases). Germline CDR1 MDHEN, CDR2 SYDVKM. The length of the CDR3 is 12 residues. Between the trimmed V and J ends, which lost 6 bases and 5 bases, there was a span of 11 bases. DNA for the CDR3: TGTGCCAGCAGACCGGGACACCACGAGCAGTACGTC. Its translation is CASRPGHHEQYV.

This clonotype has just a few counts. This rearrangement joins TRBV12-3 or TRBV12-4 to TRBJ1-1, with D hard to call. Trimming cost V 2 bases and J 8 bases, with 9 bases left between them. The CDR3 consists of 12 residues. The CDR3 loop reads CASSLWAREAFF. The CDR3 DNA reads TGTGCCAGCAGTTTATGGGCCAGGGAAGCTTTCTTT.

The J gene is TRBJ2-5, the V gene TRBV5-6; 9 bases fit TRBD2. V was clipped by 4 bases and J by 4 bases; unmatched bases: 5. CDR3 size: 14 residues. From germline, CDR1 is SGHDT and CDR2 YYEEEE. The CDR3 loop is CASSKGLARETQYF. The CDR3 bases are TGTGCCAGCAGCAAGGGACTAGCAAGAGAGACCCAGTACTTC.